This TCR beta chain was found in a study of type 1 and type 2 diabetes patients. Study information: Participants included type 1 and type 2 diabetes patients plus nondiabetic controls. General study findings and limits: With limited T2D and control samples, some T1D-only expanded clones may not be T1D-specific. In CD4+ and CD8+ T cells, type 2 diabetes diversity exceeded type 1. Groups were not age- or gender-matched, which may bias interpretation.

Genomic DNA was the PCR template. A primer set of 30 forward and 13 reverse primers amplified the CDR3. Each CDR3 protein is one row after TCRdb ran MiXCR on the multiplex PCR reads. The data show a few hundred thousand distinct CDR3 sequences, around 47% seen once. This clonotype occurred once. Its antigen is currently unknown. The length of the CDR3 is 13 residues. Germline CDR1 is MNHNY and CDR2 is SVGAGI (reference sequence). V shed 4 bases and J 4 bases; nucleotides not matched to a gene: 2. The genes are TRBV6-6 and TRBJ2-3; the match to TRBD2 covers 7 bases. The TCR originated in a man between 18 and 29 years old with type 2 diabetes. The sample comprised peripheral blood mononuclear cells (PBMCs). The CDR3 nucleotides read TGTGCCAGCAGTTCCCGGGAGGCAGATACGCAGTATTTT. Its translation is CASSSREADTQYF.